These 19 T cell receptor beta chains share one sample of origin, sequenced in a study of T cells in Graves' hyperthyroidism and ophthalmopathy. It was RNA transcripts that yielded the amplified TCR beta CDR3 regions. Carried out on the TCR CDR3, a first-round RT-PCR used the HTBI primer set. Each CDR3 protein gets one entry after TCRdb re-called the multiplex PCR reads with MiXCR. Among approximately 380,000 distinct CDR3 sequences listed, 11% to 15% were seen once. Sequencing input: blood. These receptor sequences come from a man aged 45-60 years with Graves' ophthalmopathy.

This clonotype was counted at least ten times. The chain uses TRBV5-1 and TRBJ1-2; 9 positions match TRBD1. The germline gives CDR1 SGHRS, CDR2 YFSETQ. The junction had 11 bases not matched to a gene; V was cut back by 1 base and J by 7 bases. This CDR3 has 16 residues. CDR3 sequence: CASSLMSPGQGRGYTF. For the CDR3, the DNA is TGCGCCAGCAGCTTGATGTCCCCGGGACAGGGACGTGGCTACACCTTC.

Many counts were recorded for this clonotype. CDR3 DNA sequence: TGTGCCAGCAGCTTGAAGGGTACCAATGAGCAGTTCTTC. Protein sequence: CASSLKGTNEQFF. The rearrangement joins TRBV5-6 to TRBJ2-1; D remains ambiguous. The CDR3 covers 13 residues. Trimming took off 1 base at V and 6 bases at J, with 8 bases between the two ends. Germline V gene data show CDR1 as SGHDT and CDR2 as YYEEEE.

This clonotype appeared a few times. V and J are TRBV20-1 and TRBJ2-7; perhaps D is TRBD1 or TRBD2 (8 bases each). Germline lookup yields CDR1 DFQATT and CDR2 SNEGSKA (reference sequence). This CDR3 has 13 residues. V lost 7 bases, J lost 6 bases, and 19 bases lay in between. The DNA for the CDR3 is TGCAGTGTCATGAACAGGGGGACTAGCGAGCAGTACTTC. Translating gives CSVMNRGTSEQYF.

A few counts support this clonotype. This sequence joins TRBV4-1 and TRBJ2-7; D is perhaps TRBD1 (6 bases). Deletions cut 3 bases from V and 3 bases from J, with 15 bases between. The germline gives CDR1 MGHRA, CDR2 YSYEKL. The CDR3 spans 15 residues. The CDR3 sequence is CASSQRIQGNYEQYF. CDR3 nucleotides: TGCGCCAGCAGCCAGAGAATACAGGGAAACTACGAGCAGTACTTC.

This clonotype was detected ten times or more. The chain employs TRBV6-1 and TRBJ2-3; unclear D gene. V lost 7 bases, J lost 5 bases, and 19 bases lay in between. The CDR3 has 15 amino acids. The germline V gene encodes CDR1 MNHNS and CDR2 SASEGT. CDR3 amino acids: CASNLLTGRQDTQYF. CDR3 nucleotides: TGTGCCAGCAACTTACTTACGGGCCGACAAGATACGCAGTATTTT.

This clonotype appeared many times. This chain connects TRBV6-1 to TRBJ2-3, with unresolved D. CDR1 MNHNS and CDR2 SASEGT come from the germline V gene. CDR3 length: 15 amino acids. The germline V and J ends were trimmed by 4 bases and 4 bases, with 15 bases remaining between them. The CDR3 sequence: CASSVGTKWADTQYF. The CDR3 coding sequence is TGTGCCAGCAGTGTGGGTACTAAATGGGCAGATACGCAGTATTTT.

V is TRBV29-1 and J is TRBJ2-3, with D perhaps matching TRBD1 or TRBD2 (5 bases each). V lost 6 bases, J lost 2 bases, and 18 bases lay in between. The CDR3 totals 15 residues. Germline CDR1 SQVTM, CDR2 ANQGSEA. The CDR3 DNA reads as TGCAGCGTCGAACCCGGGACGATTTCCACAGATACGCAGTATTTT. This sequence encodes CSVEPGTISTDTQYF.

This clonotype was detected only a few times. This chain joins TRBV27 and TRBJ2-7, with unresolved D. The CDR3 has 15 residues. Trimming took off 3 bases at V and 0 bases at J, with 12 bases between the two ends. Looked up from germline, CDR1 is MNHEY and CDR2 is SMNVEV (reference sequence). The CDR3: CASSFGKGSSYEQYF. In nucleotides, the CDR3 is TGTGCCAGCAGTTTTGGGAAAGGAAGCTCCTACGAGCAGTACTTC.

V usage is TRBV6-6 and J usage is TRBJ1-5; the match to TRBD1 covers 10 bases. This CDR3 comprises 14 residues. Germline CDR1 is MNHNY and CDR2 is SVGAGI (reference sequence). V gave up 2 bases and J gave up 8 bases; unmatched junction bases: 3. DNA for the CDR3: TGTGCCAGCAGTTACGCCGGGACAGGGGAGCCCCAGCATTTT. Encoded protein: CASSYAGTGEPQHF.

A few counts support this clonotype. The CDR3 coding sequence is TGTGCCAGCGGCTCGTTCGAAACGCAGTATTTT. Its translation is CASGSFETQYF. This chain connects TRBV12-3 or TRBV12-4 to TRBJ2-3; no clear D. Trimming removed 8 bases at V and 9 bases at J, with 12 bases between. The CDR3 contains 11 residues.

J is TRBJ1-6 and V is TRBV12-3 or TRBV12-4; perhaps TRBD1 as D (5 bases). V lost 3 bases to trimming and J lost 7 bases, with 7 bases between them. This CDR3 is built from 13 residues. CDR3 sequence (DNA): TGTGCCAGCAGTTTCCAGGGAAATTCACCCCTCCACTTT. Its translation is CASSFQGNSPLHF.

In this sample, this clonotype turned up many times. The V gene is TRBV28, the J gene TRBJ2-1; 10 bases are shared with TRBD2. With V trimmed by 2 bases and J by 3 bases, 4 bases remained unmatched. CDR1 and CDR2 (germline): MDHEN, SYDVKM. The CDR3 runs to 16 residues. The CDR3 here is CASSLLGLADYNEQFF. The CDR3 nucleotides read TGTGCCAGCAGTTTACTCGGACTAGCGGACTACAATGAGCAGTTCTTC.

This clonotype was seen more than once but under ten times. One junction end disagrees with the germline gene, perhaps due to a read error. The rearrangement joins TRBV27 to TRBJ1-6; no firm D call. The CDR3 contains 15 residues. CDR1 is MNHEY, CDR2 SMNVEV, per germline (reference sequence). The CDR3 loop is CASSFGRGGNPPLHF. The CDR3 bases are TGTGCCAGCAGTTTTGGGCGGGGTGGTAATCCACCCCTCCACTTT.

This clonotype was detected ten times or more. The rearrangement joins TRBV12-3 or TRBV12-4 to TRBJ2-1; no clear D gene. The V and J ends lost 3 bases and 6 bases respectively, with 15 bases between them. The CDR3 extends over 15 amino acids. Here the CDR3 reads CASSFVASISNEQFF. CDR3 nucleotide sequence: TGTGCCAGCAGTTTTGTAGCTAGTATTTCCAATGAGCAGTTCTTC.

This clonotype was picked up many times. The rearrangement uses TRBV12-3 or TRBV12-4 and TRBJ1-1; TRBD1 is a possible D gene (6 bases). The CDR3 extends over 12 amino acids. V was trimmed by 4 bases and J by 3 bases, leaving 6 bases between them. CDR3 in amino acids: CASSSGDTEAFF. The DNA for the CDR3 is TGTGCCAGCAGTTCAGGGGACACTGAAGCTTTCTTT.

The genes are TRBV29-1 and TRBJ1-2, with a tentative D call TRBD1 (6 bases). The length of the CDR3 is 12 residues. The V and J ends lost 7 bases and 7 bases respectively, with 16 bases between them. Germline values: CDR1 SQVTM, CDR2 ANQGSEA. The CDR3 sequence is CSAEAGELGYTF. The CDR3, as DNA: TGCAGCGCGGAGGCAGGGGAGCTTGGCTACACCTTC.

The chain links TRBV15 to TRBJ2-7; D call uncertain. CDR1 LNHNV and CDR2 YYDKDF come from the germline V gene (reference sequence). V was shortened by 0 bases and J by 3 bases, with 9 bases between the two germline ends. There are 14 residues in the CDR3. CDR3 nucleotide sequence: TGTGCCACCAGCAGAGATCAACACTTCTACGAGCAGTACTTC. Amino acid sequence: CATSRDQHFYEQYF.

The rearrangement joins TRBV4-1 to TRBJ2-7, with D possibly TRBD2 on 5 matching bases. This CDR3 comprises 14 residues. The germline V gene has CDR1 MGHRA and CDR2 YSYEKL. Trimming stripped 3 bases from V and 1 base from J, with 10 bases between. The CDR3 loop is CASSQAAESYEQYF. In nucleotides, the CDR3 is TGCGCCAGCAGCCAGGCAGCGGAGTCCTACGAGCAGTACTTC.

This clonotype was found many times. The chain employs TRBV7-2 and TRBJ2-7; D not certain. V lost 7 bases to trimming and J lost 3 bases, with 7 bases between them. This CDR3 is 11 amino acids long. Germline V gene sequence: CDR1 SGHTA, CDR2 FQGNSA. The CDR3 region is CASTRNYEQYF. The DNA for the CDR3 is TGTGCCAGCACCAGAAACTACGAGCAGTACTTC.